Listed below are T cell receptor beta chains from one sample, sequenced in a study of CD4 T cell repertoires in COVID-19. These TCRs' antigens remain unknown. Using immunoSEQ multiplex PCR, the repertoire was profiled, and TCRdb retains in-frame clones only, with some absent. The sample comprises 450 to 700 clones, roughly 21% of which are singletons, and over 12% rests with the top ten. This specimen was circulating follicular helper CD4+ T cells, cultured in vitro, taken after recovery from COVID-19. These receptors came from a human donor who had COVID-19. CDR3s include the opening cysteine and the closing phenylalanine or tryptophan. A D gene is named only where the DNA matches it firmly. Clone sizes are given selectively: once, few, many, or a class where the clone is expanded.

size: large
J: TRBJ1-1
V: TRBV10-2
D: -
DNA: TGCGCCAGCAGTGGGGTACAGGGAAATACTGAAGCTTTCTTT
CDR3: CASSGVQGNTEAFF

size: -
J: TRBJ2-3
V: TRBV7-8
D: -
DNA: TGTGCCAGCCTAAGATCAGGGGATACGCAGTATTTT
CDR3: CASLRSGDTQYF

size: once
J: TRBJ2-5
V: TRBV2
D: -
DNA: TGTGCCAGCAGTAATAATGGGGGAGAGACCCAGTACTTC
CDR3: CASSNNGGETQYF

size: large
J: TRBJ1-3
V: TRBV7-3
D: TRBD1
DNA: TGTGCCAGCAGCCCCCTGGGACAGGGGCCTGGAAACACCATATATTTT
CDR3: CASSPLGQGPGNTIYF

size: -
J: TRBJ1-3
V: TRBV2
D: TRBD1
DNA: TGTGCCAGCAGTCCAGACAGGGGCTCTGGAAACACCATATATTTT
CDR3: CASSPDRGSGNTIYF

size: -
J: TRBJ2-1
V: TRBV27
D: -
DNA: TGTGCCAGCAGTTTGGCGGGAACGTCCTACAATGAGCAGTTCTTC
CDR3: CASSLAGTSYNEQFF

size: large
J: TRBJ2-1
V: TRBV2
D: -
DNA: TGTGCCAGCAGTGCCCACAGGCTATACAATGAGCAGTTCTTC
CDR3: CASSAHRLYNEQFF

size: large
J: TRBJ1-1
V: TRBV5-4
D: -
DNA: TGTGCCAGCAGCTTGGGACAGGACCCCACTGAAGCTTTCTTT
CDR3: CASSLGQDPTEAFF

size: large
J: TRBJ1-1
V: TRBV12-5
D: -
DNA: TGTGCTAGTGGTTTAGACGGTACACTGACTGAAGCTTTCTTT
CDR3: CASGLDGTLTEAFF

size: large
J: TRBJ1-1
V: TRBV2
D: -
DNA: TGTGCCAGCAGTGCGGAGGGCCGGACTGAAGCTTTCTTT
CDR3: CASSAEGRTEAFF

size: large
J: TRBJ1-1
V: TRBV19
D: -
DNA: TGTGCCAGTAGTACTCTACAGGGTCGGGTTGAAGCTTTCTTT
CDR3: CASSTLQGRVEAFF

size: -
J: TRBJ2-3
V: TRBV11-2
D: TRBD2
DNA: TGTGCCAGCAGCTCCTGGCGGGGGGGCACAGATACGCAGTATTTT
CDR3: CASSSWRGGTDTQYF

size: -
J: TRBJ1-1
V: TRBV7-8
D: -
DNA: TGTGCCAGCAGCTTTTCGTCGAACACTGAAGCTTTCTTT
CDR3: CASSFSSNTEAFF

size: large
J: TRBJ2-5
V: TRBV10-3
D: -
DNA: TGTGCCATCAGTGAGTCGTCGGGGGTTGAGACCCAGTACTTC
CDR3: CAISESSGVETQYF

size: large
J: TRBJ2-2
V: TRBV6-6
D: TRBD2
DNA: TGTGCCAGCAGTTACCCTAGCGGGAACACCGGGGAGCTGTTTTTT
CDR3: CASSYPSGNTGELFF

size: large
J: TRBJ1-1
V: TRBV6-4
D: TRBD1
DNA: TGTGCCAGCACCCGGGACAGGGGTGCCACTGAAGCTTTCTTT
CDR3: CASTRDRGATEAFF

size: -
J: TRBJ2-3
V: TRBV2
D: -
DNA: TGTGCCAGCAGTGAAGGGAGGACCCCCCTTACTTCAACGCAGTATTTT
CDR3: CASSEGRTPLTSTQYF

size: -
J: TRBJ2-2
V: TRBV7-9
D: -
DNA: TGTGCCAGCAGCTTAGCGACCCGGGAGCTGTTTTTT
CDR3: CASSLATRELFF

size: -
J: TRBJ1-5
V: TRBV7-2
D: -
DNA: TGTGCCAGCAGCTTAGTTCAGTATAGCAATCAGCCCCAGCATTTT
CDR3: CASSLVQYSNQPQHF

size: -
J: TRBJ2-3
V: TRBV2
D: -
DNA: TGTGCCAGCAGTGAAGCCTCTACGTATTTT
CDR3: CASSEASTYF

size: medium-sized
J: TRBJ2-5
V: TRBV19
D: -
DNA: TGTGCCAGTAGTGGGTCGCAGGGCCAAGAGACCCAGTACTTC
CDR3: CASSGSQGQETQYF

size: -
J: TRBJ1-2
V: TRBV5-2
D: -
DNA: TGTGCCAGCAATGGGCTCCGAGAGTACGAGACCTATGGCTACACCTTC
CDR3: CASNGLREYETYGYTF

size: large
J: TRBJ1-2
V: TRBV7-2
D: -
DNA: TGTGCCAGCAGCTTAGAGGGGAGATATGGCTACACCTTC
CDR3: CASSLEGRYGYTF

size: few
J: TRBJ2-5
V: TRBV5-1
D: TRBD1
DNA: TGCGCCAGCAGCTTGCAGGGGGTTGAGGAGACCCAGTACTTC
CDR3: CASSLQGVEETQYF

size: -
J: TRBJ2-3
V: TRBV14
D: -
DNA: TGTGCCAGCAGCCAAGATCTTAGGACAGTATTAACAGATACGCAGTATTTT
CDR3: CASSQDLRTVLTDTQYF

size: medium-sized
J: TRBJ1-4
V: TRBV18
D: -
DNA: TGTGCCAGCTCACCAGAATTGAGGGATGCAGCTAATGAAAAACTGTTTTTT
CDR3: CASSPELRDAANEKLFF

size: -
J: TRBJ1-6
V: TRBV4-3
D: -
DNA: TGCGCCAGCAGCCAAGAAATGCATAGGCTCAATAATTCACCCCTCCACTTT
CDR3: CASSQEMHRLNNSPLHF

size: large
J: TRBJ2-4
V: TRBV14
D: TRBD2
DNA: TGTGCCAGCAGCTTAAGCCCCGGGGCTAGCGGGGGGGCATCCGACACGTTAGCCAAAAACATTCAGTACTTC
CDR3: CASSLSPGASGGASDTLAKNIQYF

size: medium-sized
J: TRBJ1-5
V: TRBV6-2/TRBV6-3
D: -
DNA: TGTGCCAGCAGTTACTCGTGGGACTCCCAGCCCCAGCATTTT
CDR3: CASSYSWDSQPQHF

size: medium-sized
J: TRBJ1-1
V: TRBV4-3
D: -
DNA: TGCGCCAGCAGCCAAGCGGGGGCAGGGGAGGCTGAAGCTTTCTTT
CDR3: CASSQAGAGEAEAFF

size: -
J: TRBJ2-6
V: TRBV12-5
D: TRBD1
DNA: TGTGCTAGTGGTTTGGGTACAGGGGGCTTCTCTGGGGCCAACGTCCTGACTTTC
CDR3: CASGLGTGGFSGANVLTF

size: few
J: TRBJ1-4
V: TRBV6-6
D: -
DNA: TGTGCCAGCAGTTACCCCGGGGCGGCTAATGAAAAACTGTTTTTT
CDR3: CASSYPGAANEKLFF

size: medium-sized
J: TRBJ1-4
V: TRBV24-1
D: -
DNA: TGTGCCACCAGTGGTCCCAGTCTAGAGAATGAAAAACTGTTTTTT
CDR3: CATSGPSLENEKLFF

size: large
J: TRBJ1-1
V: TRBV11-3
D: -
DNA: TGTGCCAGCAGCTTAGAGCAGGGGGAAGCTTTCTTT
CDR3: CASSLEQGEAFF

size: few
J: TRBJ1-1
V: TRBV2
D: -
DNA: TGTGCCAGCAGTGTAGAAGGGACCGGTGAAGCTTTCTTT
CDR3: CASSVEGTGEAFF

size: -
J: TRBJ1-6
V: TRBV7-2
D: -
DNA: TGTGCCAGCAGCTTGGGACAACCATATAATTCACCCCTCCACTTT
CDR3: CASSLGQPYNSPLHF

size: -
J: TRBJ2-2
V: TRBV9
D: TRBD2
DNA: TGTGCCAGCAGCGTGGTCCGAGCGGGAGCGAACACCGGGGAGCTGTTTTTT
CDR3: CASSVVRAGANTGELFF

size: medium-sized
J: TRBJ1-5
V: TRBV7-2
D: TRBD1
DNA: TGTGCCAGCAGCCTTGACAGGGGGAATCAGCCCCAGCATTTT
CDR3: CASSLDRGNQPQHF

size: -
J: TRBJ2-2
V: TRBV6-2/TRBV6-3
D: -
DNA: TGTGCCAGCAGTTACGGTGGCAGGGGCCCCACCGGGGAGCTGTTTTTT
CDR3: CASSYGGRGPTGELFF

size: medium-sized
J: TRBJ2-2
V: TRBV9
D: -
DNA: TGTGCCAGCAGCGTAGACTTTGGCGGGGAGCTGTTTTTT
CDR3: CASSVDFGGELFF

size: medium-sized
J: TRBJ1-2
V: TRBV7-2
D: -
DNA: TGTGCCAGCAGCTTCGGCAGAGCCGCTAACTATGGCTACACCTTC
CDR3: CASSFGRAANYGYTF

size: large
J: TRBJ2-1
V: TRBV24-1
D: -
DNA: TGTGCCACCAGTGACTATCAGAGCTCCTACAATGAGCAGTTCTTC
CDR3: CATSDYQSSYNEQFF

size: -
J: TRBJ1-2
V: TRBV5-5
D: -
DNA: TGTGCCAGCAGCTTGGCCCTGTTCTTACAGGGTGGCTACACCTTC
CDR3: CASSLALFLQGGYTF

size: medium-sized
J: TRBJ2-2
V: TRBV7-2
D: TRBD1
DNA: TGTGCCAGCAGCTCCTGGACAGGGAGGACCGGGGAGCTGTTTTTT
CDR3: CASSSWTGRTGELFF

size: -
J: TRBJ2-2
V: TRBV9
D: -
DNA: TGTGCCAGCAGCGTAGGGGGACCCATCACCGGGGAGCTGTTTTTT
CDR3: CASSVGGPITGELFF